This T cell receptor beta chain is from a study of CD8 T cells in Susac syndrome. Notes on the study in general: The study recognized that the number of individuals in its TCR sequencing and HLA analysis was relatively small.

Turning to this clonotype: Its antigen is unidentified.

Reverse transcription of about 0.5 to 1 ug RNA used random hexamers. Amplification of TCR beta CDR3 was carried out by immunoSEQ multiplex PCR, which covered 54 Vbeta and 13 Jbeta segments. TCRdb analysed the immunoSEQ multiplex PCR reads with MiXCR anew, one entry per CDR3 protein. This table holds a few hundred thousand distinct CDR3 sequences, more than 80% found once. The V gene lost 0 bases and the J gene lost 6 bases, with 15 bases spanning the gap. There are 15 residues in the CDR3. CDR1 is SGHDT and CDR2 is YYEEEE in the germline V gene. The multiple sclerosis control group comprised treatment-naive patients with stable or active relapsing-remitting disease.

Source material: CD8+ T cells from PBMCs. The sequence was collected from a human donor with multiple sclerosis. The chain uses TRBV5-6 and TRBJ2-5; TRBD1 might be the D (6 bases). This CDR3 reads CASSLEIGQGKTQYF. In DNA, the CDR3 is TGTGCCAGCAGCTTGGAGATCGGCCAGGGGAAGACCCAGTACTTC.